What follows are 4 T cell receptor beta chains derived from one specimen sequenced in a study of control samples from healthy donors and cancer patients. Measured with immunoSEQ multiplex PCR; TCRdb has only the in-frame clones, and not every one. Counted here are 150,000 or so clones, roughly 93% occurring once; the ten biggest clones make up 5.8%. The sequenced sample consisted of blood. These receptor sequences come from a young man in good health.

The V gene is TRBV19, the J gene TRBJ1-4; a weak D match, TRBD1 (5 bases). The V end lost 3 bases, the J end lost 6 bases, and 14 bases lay between the germline ends. CDR1 is LNHDA and CDR2 is SQIVND in the germline V gene (reference sequence). The CDR3 sequence is 15 residues long. The CDR3 loop is CASSIFGTAHEKLFF. CDR3 nucleotide sequence: TGTGCCAGTAGTATTTTCGGGACGGCGCATGAAAAACTGTTTTTT.

This chain uses TRBV5-6 with TRBJ2-1; TRBD1 matches at 10 bases. Germline values: CDR1 SGHDT, CDR2 YYEEEE. The CDR3 runs 16 residues. V was pared by 5 bases and J by 5 bases, with 10 bases of the junction left unmatched. In DNA form, the CDR3 reads TGTGCCAGCAGAGAGACAGGGGGCGAGAGAGACAATGAGCAGTTCTTC. Amino acid sequence: CASRETGGERDNEQFF. Supplemented by reference TRBV5-6 and TRBJ2-1, the full variable domain reads DAGVTQSPTHLIKTRGQQVTLRCSPKSGHDTVSWYQQALGQGPQFIFQYYEEEERQRGNFPDRFSGHQFPNYSSELNVNALLLGDSALYLCASRETGGERDNEQFFGPGTRLTVL.

This chain joins TRBV3-1 (or the pseudogene TRBV3-2) and TRBJ1-2, with D perhaps matching TRBD1 (5 bases). Germline lookup yields CDR1 LGHDT and CDR2 YNNKEL (reference sequence). This CDR3 comprises 15 residues. With 4 bases removed from V and 2 bases from J, the gap between germline ends came to 14 bases. The CDR3 nucleotides read TGTGCCAGCAGCCTTTGGTCGACAGAGAACTATGGCTACACCTTC. Translated, it gives CASSLWSTENYGYTF.

V usage is TRBV5-1 and J usage is TRBJ1-2; unclear D gene. This CDR3 is 14 amino acids long. V lost 7 bases, J lost 2 bases, and 15 bases lay in between. Germline CDR1 reads SGHRS; CDR2 reads YFSETQ. Here the CDR3 reads CASAEPFGNYGYTF. DNA for the CDR3: TGCGCCAGCGCCGAGCCCTTTGGAAACTATGGCTACACCTTC. Full variable domain (missing parts from reference TRBV5-1 and TRBJ1-2): KAGVTQTPRYLIKTRGQQVTLSCSPISGHRSVSWYQQTPGQGLQFLFEYFSETQRNKGNFPGRFSGRQFSNSRSEMNVSTLELGDSALYLCASAEPFGNYGYTFGSGTRLTVV.